The 8 T cell receptor beta chains presented below share a single source sample, sequenced in a study of T-cell reconstitution after alpha-beta-depleted transplantation in children. Using unique molecular identifiers, the investigators prepared the TCRbeta library. TCRdb re-derived calls from the PCR reads in MiXCR, one entry per CDR3 protein. The sample has about 580,000 distinct CDR3 sequences, 27% seen once. This material consisted of PBMCs, taken before TCRalphabeta/CD19-depleted stem cell transplant. These receptor sequences come from a boy under two years old with Wiskott-Aldrich syndrome, due to receive a stem cell transplant.

This clonotype has only a few counts. The chain uses TRBV12-3 or TRBV12-4 and TRBJ2-7; D may be TRBD2 (6 bases). V was cut by 8 bases and J by 2 bases, with 19 bases left in between. This CDR3 is built from 15 residues. CDR3 nucleotides: TGTGCCAGCCAGACCGGGACTTCGTACCCCTACGAGCAGTACTTC. Its protein is CASQTGTSYPYEQYF.

V and J are TRBV7-6 and TRBJ2-1; the D is unclear. This CDR3 has 16 residues. Looked up from germline, CDR1 is SGHVS and CDR2 is FNYEAQ. V gave up 1 base and J gave up 8 bases, with 18 bases separating them. CDR3 DNA sequence: TGTGCCAGCAGCTTAGAAGTGGTTGAGAAGGTCGATGAGCAGTTCTTC. Protein sequence: CASSLEVVEKVDEQFF.

This clonotype was seen a handful of times. This sequence joins TRBV10-3 and TRBJ1-2; a weak D match, TRBD1 (5 bases). Per germline, CDR1 ENHRY and CDR2 SYGVKD. CDR3 size: 14 residues. Trimming removed 7 bases from V and 0 bases from J, with 12 bases in between. The CDR3 bases are TGTGCCATCACCCCGGGACCGACTAACTATGGCTACACCTTC. It is translated as CAITPGPTNYGYTF.

The J gene is TRBJ2-5, the V gene TRBV20-1; 13 positions agree with TRBD2. CDR3 length: 15 residues. V dropped 7 bases and J dropped 4; count of bases not matched to a gene: 9. Germline CDR1 is DFQATT and CDR2 is SNEGSKA (reference sequence). CDR3 in DNA: TGCAGTGAGATTGCCACTAGCGGGAGGGGAGAGACCCAGTACTTC. Translating gives CSEIATSGRGETQYF.

This chain uses TRBV28 with TRBJ1-2, with 8 bases that match TRBD1. This CDR3 comprises 15 residues. Germline-derived CDR1 and CDR2 are MDHEN and SYDVKM. The V and J ends lost 6 bases and 7 bases, in that order; junction bases with no gene match: 13. DNA for the CDR3: TGTGCCAGCAGAAAAGACAGGGGCCTTGGGGGTGGCTACACCTTC. It specifies CASRKDRGLGGGYTF.

This clonotype was counted a few times. The chain carries TRBV20-1 and TRBJ2-7; the match to TRBD2 covers 14 bases. The ends lost 5 bases at V and 6 bases at J; junction bases unmatched: 6. CDR1 DFQATT and CDR2 SNEGSKA come from the germline V gene (reference sequence). This CDR3 is 14 amino acids long. CDR3 amino acids: CSAPQTSGRAEQYF. The DNA for the CDR3 is TGCAGTGCTCCACAGACTAGCGGGAGGGCCGAGCAGTACTTC.

V is TRBV12-3 or TRBV12-4 and J is TRBJ2-3; perhaps TRBD2 as D (5 bases). The CDR3 consists of 12 residues. The ends were cut back, 6 bases at V and 8 bases at J, with 12 bases in the middle. The CDR3, as DNA: TGTGCCAGCAGCAAGCTCCGGGGTACGCAGTATTTT. Protein sequence: CASSKLRGTQYF.

This rearrangement joins TRBV11-2 to TRBJ2-1; the D gene is possibly TRBD1 (6 bases). Germline-derived CDR1 and CDR2 are SGHAT and FQNNGV. Trimming left V 5 bases short and J 9 bases short, with 23 bases between. The CDR3 is 16 amino acids. DNA for the CDR3: TGTGCCAGCAGCCCCCTTATCACGGGCATAGGGGGTGAGCAGTTCTTC. It specifies CASSPLITGIGGEQFF.